This entry features one T cell receptor beta chain sequence. The CDR3 contains 13 residues. Germline CDR1 SGHRS, CDR2 YFSETQ. V lost 4 bases, J lost 0 bases, and 7 bases lay in between. These data originate in a study of T cells in Graves' hyperthyroidism and ophthalmopathy. Authors of the study amplified TCR beta CDR3 regions from RNA transcripts. In the first-round RT-PCR of the TCR CDR3, the HTBI primer set was used. TCRdb ran MiXCR on the multiplex PCR reads and lists one entry per CDR3 protein. This sample has a few hundred thousand distinct CDR3 sequences, with around 45% found just once. The chain joins TRBV5-1 to TRBJ2-5; D not certain. The sequenced sample was peripheral blood or thyroid tissue (not recorded which). The sequence came from an adult woman with Graves' disease, either hyperthyroidism or ophthalmopathy (not recorded which). The DNA for the CDR3 is TGCGCCAGCAGCCTCAGGAACCAAGAGACCCAGTACTTC. Translating gives CASSLRNQETQYF.